This T cell receptor (beta chain) emerged from a study of T cell repertoires in aging, cancer and after chemotherapy. As for the study in general: Pre- and post-chemotherapy samples were paired from glioblastoma patients treated with temozolomide-based therapy.

A mixed TRB-A/B primer pool amplified rearranged TRB by multiplex touch-down PCR. A single record per CDR3 protein comes from TCRdb applying MiXCR to the multiplex PCR reads. The sample includes about 3,300 distinct CDR3 sequences, about 45% seen only once; the top ten take around 3%. This clonotype was detected only a few times. The template was genomic DNA from peripheral blood, not RNA. The TCR was taken from a human donor with a solid tumor. Sample: blood.

The CDR3 DNA is TGTGCTTCAGAGGGGTTAAAGTACGAGCAGTACTTC. Translating gives CASEGLKYEQYF. The chain carries TRBV6-6 and TRBJ2-7, with D perhaps assigned TRBD1 or TRBD2 (5 bases each). The CDR3 runs 12 residues. Germline V gene sequence: CDR1 MNHNY, CDR2 SVGAGI (reference sequence).